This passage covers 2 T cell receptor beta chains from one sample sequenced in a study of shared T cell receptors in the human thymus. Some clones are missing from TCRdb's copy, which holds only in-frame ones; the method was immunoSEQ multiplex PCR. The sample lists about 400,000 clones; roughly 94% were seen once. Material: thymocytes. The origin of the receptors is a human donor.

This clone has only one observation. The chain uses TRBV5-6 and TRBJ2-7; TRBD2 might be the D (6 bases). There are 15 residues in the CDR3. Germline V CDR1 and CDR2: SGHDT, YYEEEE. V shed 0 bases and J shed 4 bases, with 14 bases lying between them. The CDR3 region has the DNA TGTGCCAGCAGCTTGGGGATGGAGGGCCAGTACGAGCAGTACTTC. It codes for CASSLGMEGQYEQYF.

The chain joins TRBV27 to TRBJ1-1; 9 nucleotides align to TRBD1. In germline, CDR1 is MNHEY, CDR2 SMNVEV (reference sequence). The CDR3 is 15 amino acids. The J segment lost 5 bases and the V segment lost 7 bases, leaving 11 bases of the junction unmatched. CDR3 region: CASTRTGARGTEAFF. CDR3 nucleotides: TGTGCCAGCACCCGGACAGGGGCCAGAGGTACTGAAGCTTTCTTT.